This TCR beta chain came from a study of blood T cell repertoires in COVID-19. Study-level background: PBMCs, B-cell-depleted T cells, or T cells provided the cDNA or gDNA that made up the material.

Those who participated ranged in age from roughly 18 to 89 years and resided in approximately 23 US areas. Assignments of participants to cohorts depended upon their own reported clinical history. Only in-frame clones appear in the TCRdb table, and some are missing; sequencing was by immunoSEQ multiplex PCR. The sample lists roughly 150,000 clones, roughly 80% occurring once. V was pared by 4 bases and J by 5 bases, with 11 bases between. From germline, CDR1 is KGHDR and CDR2 SFDVKD. The CDR3 totals 13 residues. Sequencing was performed on PBMCs or T cells enriched from blood (not recorded which). The chain combines TRBV24-1 with TRBJ2-7, with D possibly matching TRBD2 (6 bases). The TCR originated in a woman in her forties or fifties who had recovered from COVID-19. Here the CDR3 reads CATSDAGSNEQYF. In nucleotides, the CDR3 is TGTGCCACCAGTGACGCGGGGAGCAACGAGCAGTACTTC.